The present TCR beta chain was sequenced within a study of OX40 agonist ivuxolimab in advanced cancers. Broadly, across the study: Ivuxolimab, which targeted the costimulatory receptor OX40 (CD134), was an agonistic, fully human IgG2 monoclonal antibody. Intravenous ivuxolimab was administered to patients every 2 weeks at six dose levels: 0.01, 0.1, 0.3, 1.5, 3 and 10 mg/kg. Of the 52 patients in dose escalation, 19 had hepatocellular carcinoma, some 15 had melanoma, 9 had renal cell carcinoma and 9 had head and neck cancer. In the dose-escalation cohort, more than 80% of patients were male, and the mean age was approximately 60 years with a range of roughly 20 to 85. Patients were allowed to have had prior anti-PD-1, anti-PD-L1 or anti-CTLA-4 therapy, and around 40% of the dose-escalation patients had previously received checkpoint inhibitors. Partial responses were achieved by three dose-escalation patients, of whom one had hepatocellular carcinoma and two had cutaneous melanoma. The point of sequencing TCRbeta in the periphery was to test whether ivuxolimab changed TCR sequence diversity and drove clonal T-cell expansion. The paper describes the monotherapy dose-escalation part (N of about 47 patients) of the phase I trial of ivuxolimab.

Genomic DNA was extracted from sorted cells for sequencing of the TCRbeta CDR3 region. The immunoSEQ Assay was used to sequence the TCRbeta CDR3 regions. Sourced from immuneACCESS, this table was stored by TCRdb with only in-frame sequences that have V and J called. A share of the clones is absent; for the studies checked, an unresolved V gene accounts for under half, and the remainder has no known explanation. The sample records approximately 58,000 clones, less than 95% of which are singletons. In total, the top ten clones hold 9.5% to 15% of the sample. From cysteine to phenylalanine, the CDR3 is 14 amino acids long. The only DNA kept is the CDR3, 42 bases in frame from the first base. V and J are truncated by 6 bases and 8 bases respectively, leaving an intervening sequence of 17 bases. Taken from the germline V gene, the CDR1 and CDR2 loops are SNHLY and FYNNEI. Patients with a history of autoimmune disease or receiving systemic immunosuppression were excluded from the trial. In every dose cohort, peripheral blood was drawn for TCR sequencing at baseline, cycle 4 day 1, and cycle 7 day 1. Samples were obtained from an open-label, multicenter, first-in-human phase I dose-escalation trial of ivuxolimab. Adults with locally advanced or metastatic melanoma, renal cell, hepatocellular, or head and neck squamous cell carcinoma were enrolled in the trial. Before TCR sequencing, CD4+ T cells and CD8+ T cells from peripheral blood were sorted into separate populations.

Overall study results and their limits: On average, CD8+ T cells showed more expanded clones than CD4+ T cells after ivuxolimab. Low levels of normalized T-cell clonal expansion were also shown by some nonresponding patients. Clonal expansion of both CD4+ and CD8+ blood T cells was observed from baseline to week 6 at doses 0.1 to 3.0 mg/kg. Antigen specificity was not determined for the clonally expanded peripheral T cells. In partial responders in the 0.1-3.0 mg/kg groups, normalized peripheral clonal expansion was found to be among the lowest, especially among CD8+ T cells.

To note about this clone: Its antigen is unknown. Base quality data are lacking; no much larger clone is found one base away.

The sequencing used CD4+ or CD8+ T cells sorted from blood, collected in a trial of the OX40 agonist ivuxolimab. This chain is built from TRBV2 and TRBJ2-1; the D gene is possibly TRBD2, with 7 bases matching. The source of this sequence is an adult with an advanced solid tumor such as melanoma, head and neck, liver or kidney cancer. The encoded CDR3 is CASSPTSGGHEQFF. In nucleotides, the sequence is TGTGCCAGCAGCCCGACTTCGGGGGGCCATGAGCAGTTCTTC.